This TCR beta chain was sequenced during a study of Ad26.COV2.S vaccination and SARS-CoV-2 variants. Produced via immunoSEQ multiplex PCR; TCRdb's table is partial and in-frame only. The table lists about half a million clones, approximately 90% of them singletons. Treatment: about 20 received Ad26.COV2.S at low or high dose, single or two shots; several received placebo; per-sample allocation not given. Sampling took place 63 days after the first vaccine or placebo injection. Donor was an adult aged 18-55 years in Boston. Germline V gene sequence: CDR1 SGHVS, CDR2 FQNEAQ. The germline V and J ends were trimmed by 5 bases and 4 bases, with 11 bases remaining between them. CDR3 length: 13 residues.

This receptor was identified in a person between 18 and 60 years old who received the Ad26.COV2.S COVID-19 vaccine or a placebo. Sample: peripheral blood, taken in a trial of Ad26.COV2.S vaccine versus placebo. The V gene is TRBV7-8, the J gene TRBJ1-2, with a tentative D call TRBD1 (6 bases). In DNA, the CDR3 is TGTGCCAGCAGCCTTTTACAGGGCTATGGCTACACCTTC. Protein product: CASSLLQGYGYTF.